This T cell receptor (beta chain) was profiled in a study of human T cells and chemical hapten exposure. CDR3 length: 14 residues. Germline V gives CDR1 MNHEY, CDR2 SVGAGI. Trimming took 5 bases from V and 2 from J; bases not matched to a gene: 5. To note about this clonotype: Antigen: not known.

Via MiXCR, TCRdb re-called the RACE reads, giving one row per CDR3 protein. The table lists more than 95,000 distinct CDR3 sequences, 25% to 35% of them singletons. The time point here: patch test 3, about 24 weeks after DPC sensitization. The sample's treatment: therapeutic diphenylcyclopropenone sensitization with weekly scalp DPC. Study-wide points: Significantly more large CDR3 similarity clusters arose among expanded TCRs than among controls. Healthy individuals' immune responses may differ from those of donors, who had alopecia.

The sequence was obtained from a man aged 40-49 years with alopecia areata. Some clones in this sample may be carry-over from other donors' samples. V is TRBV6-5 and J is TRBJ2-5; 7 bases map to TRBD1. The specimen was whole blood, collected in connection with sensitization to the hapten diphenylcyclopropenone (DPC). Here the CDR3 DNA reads TGTGCCAGCAGTGCGAACAGGGGTCAAGAGACCCAGTACTTC. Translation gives CASSANRGQETQYF.